Detailed here is one T cell receptor beta chain. No antigen is known for it. Profiled with immunoSEQ multiplex PCR; TCRdb holds only in-frame clones, not every one. Of under 150,000 clones in the sample, 75% to 90% are singletons; the top ten hold roughly 4%. Germline CDR1 MDHEN, CDR2 SYDVKM. CDR3 size: 15 residues. Between the trimmed V and J ends, which lost 5 bases and 6 bases, there was a span of 17 bases. The record originates from a study of T cell responses to AZD1222 COVID-19 vaccine. Notes on the study in general: A mostly white British donor set with more females was recruited, and clonal diversity was possibly underestimated.

The chain employs TRBV28 and TRBJ2-1, with a possible D match to TRBD1 (5 bases). This receptor was obtained from an adult in good health. The material sequenced was peripheral blood, taken on day 0 of MenACWY control vaccination. The CDR3 DNA sequence: TGTGCCAGCAGTCGTGACAGTATCTGGGGCAATGAGCAGTTCTTC. Translating it yields CASSRDSIWGNEQFF. Filled out from reference TRBV28 and TRBJ2-1, the complete variable domain reads DVKVTQSSRYLVKRTGEKVFLECVQDMDHENMFWYRQDPGLGLRLIYFSYDVKMKEKGDIPEGYSVSREKKERFSLILESASTNQTSMYLCASSRDSIWGNEQFFGPGTRLTVL.